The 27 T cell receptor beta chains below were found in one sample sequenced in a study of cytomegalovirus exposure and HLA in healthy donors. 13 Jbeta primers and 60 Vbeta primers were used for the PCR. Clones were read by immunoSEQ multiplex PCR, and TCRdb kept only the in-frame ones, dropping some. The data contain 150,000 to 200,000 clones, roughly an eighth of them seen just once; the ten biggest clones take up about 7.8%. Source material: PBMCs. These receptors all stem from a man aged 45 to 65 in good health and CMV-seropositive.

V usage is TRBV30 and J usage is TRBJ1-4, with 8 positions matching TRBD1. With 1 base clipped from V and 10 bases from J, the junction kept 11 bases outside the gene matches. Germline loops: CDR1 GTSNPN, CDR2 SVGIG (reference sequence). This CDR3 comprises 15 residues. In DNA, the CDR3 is TGTGCCTGGAGTGGGTCGGACAGGGCATCAGGAAAACTGTTTTTT. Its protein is CAWSGSDRASGKLFF.

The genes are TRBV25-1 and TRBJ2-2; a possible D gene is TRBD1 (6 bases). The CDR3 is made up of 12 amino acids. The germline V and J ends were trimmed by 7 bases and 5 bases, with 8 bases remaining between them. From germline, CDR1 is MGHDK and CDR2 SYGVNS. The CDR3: CASNRATGELFF. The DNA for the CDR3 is TGTGCCAGCAACAGGGCAACCGGGGAGCTGTTTTTT.

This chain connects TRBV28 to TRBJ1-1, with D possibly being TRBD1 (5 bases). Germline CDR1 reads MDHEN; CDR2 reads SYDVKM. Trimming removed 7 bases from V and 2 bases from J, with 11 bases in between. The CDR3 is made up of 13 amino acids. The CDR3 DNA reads TGTGCCAGCATAGGAGGGGCCAACACTGAAGCTTTCTTT. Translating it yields CASIGGANTEAFF. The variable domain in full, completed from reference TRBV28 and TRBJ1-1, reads DVKVTQSSRYLVKRTGEKVFLECVQDMDHENMFWYRQDPGLGLRLIYFSYDVKMKEKGDIPEGYSVSREKKERFSLILESASTNQTSMYLCASIGGANTEAFFGQGTRLTVV.

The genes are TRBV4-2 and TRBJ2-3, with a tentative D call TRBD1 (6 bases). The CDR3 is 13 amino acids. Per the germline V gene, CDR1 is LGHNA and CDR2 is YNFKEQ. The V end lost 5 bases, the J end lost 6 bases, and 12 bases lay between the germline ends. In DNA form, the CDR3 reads TGTGCCAGCAGCGGGGGCGGATTGGATACGCAGTATTTT. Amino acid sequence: CASSGGGLDTQYF.

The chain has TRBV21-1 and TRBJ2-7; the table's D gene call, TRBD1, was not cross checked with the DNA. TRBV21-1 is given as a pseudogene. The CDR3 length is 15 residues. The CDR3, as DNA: TGTGCCAGCAGCAAGGGACAGAGGGTCTCCTACGAGCAGTACGTC. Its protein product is CASSKGQRVSYEQYV.

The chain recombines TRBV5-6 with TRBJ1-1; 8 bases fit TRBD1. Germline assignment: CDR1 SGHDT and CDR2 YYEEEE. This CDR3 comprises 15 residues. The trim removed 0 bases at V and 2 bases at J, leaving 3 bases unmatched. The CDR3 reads CASSLGDRINTEAFF. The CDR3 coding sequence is TGTGCCAGCAGCTTGGGGGACAGGATCAACACTGAAGCTTTCTTT.

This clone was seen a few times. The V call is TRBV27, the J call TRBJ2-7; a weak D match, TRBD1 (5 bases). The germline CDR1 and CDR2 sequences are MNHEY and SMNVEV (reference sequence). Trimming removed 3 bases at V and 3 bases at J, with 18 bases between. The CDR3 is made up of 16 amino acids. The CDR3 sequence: CASSLGPARRNYEQYV. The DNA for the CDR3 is TGTGCCAGCAGTTTGGGGCCCGCCAGGAGAAACTACGAGCAGTACGTC.

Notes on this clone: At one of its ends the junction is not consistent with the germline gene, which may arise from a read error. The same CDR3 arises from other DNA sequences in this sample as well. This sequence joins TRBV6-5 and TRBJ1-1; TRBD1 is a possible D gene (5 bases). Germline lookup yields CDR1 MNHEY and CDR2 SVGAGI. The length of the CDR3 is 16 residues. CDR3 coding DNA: TGTGCCAGCAGTTACCGATTCGGGGGAGTCGTCACTGAGGCTTTCTTT. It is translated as CASSYRFGGVVTEAFF.

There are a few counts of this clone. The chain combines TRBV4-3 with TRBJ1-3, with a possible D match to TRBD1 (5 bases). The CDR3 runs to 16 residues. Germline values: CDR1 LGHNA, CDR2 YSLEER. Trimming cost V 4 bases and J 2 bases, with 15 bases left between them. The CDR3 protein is CASSPDSGEAGNTIYF. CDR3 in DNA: TGCGCCAGCAGCCCCGACAGTGGAGAGGCTGGAAACACCATATATTTT.

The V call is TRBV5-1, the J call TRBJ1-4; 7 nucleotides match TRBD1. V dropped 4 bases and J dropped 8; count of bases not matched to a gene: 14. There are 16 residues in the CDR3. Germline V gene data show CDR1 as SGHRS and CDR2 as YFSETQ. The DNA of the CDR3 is TGCGCCAGCAGCCCCGGACCCGAAGGGGGCGGGGAAAAACTGTTTTTT. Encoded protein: CASSPGPEGGGEKLFF.

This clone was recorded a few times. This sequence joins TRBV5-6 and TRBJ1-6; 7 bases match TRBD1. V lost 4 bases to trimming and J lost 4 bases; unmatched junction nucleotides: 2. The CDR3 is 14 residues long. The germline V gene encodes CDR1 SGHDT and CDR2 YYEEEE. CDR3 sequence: CASSPGQYNSPLHF. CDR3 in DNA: TGTGCCAGCAGCCCGGGACAGTATAATTCACCCCTCCACTTT.

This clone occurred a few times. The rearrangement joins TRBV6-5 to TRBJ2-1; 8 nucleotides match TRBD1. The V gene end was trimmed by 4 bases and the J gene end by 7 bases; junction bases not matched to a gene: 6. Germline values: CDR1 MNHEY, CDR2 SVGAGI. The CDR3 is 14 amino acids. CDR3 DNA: TGTGCCAGCAGTTCGTCTGACAGGGGAAATGAGCAGTTCTTC. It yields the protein CASSSSDRGNEQFF.

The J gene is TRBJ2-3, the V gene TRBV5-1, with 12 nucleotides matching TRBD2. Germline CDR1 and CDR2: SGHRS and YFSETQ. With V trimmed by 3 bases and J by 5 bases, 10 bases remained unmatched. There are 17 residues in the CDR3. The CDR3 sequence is CASSSSGGAPMLDTQYF. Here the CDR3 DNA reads TGCGCCAGCAGCTCTAGCGGGGGGGCTCCAATGCTAGATACGCAGTATTTT.

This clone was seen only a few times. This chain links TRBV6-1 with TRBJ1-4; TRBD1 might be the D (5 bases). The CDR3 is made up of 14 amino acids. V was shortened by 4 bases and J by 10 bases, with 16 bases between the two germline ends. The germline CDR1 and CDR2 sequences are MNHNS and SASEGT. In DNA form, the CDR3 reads TGTGCCAGCAGTGTCCTTGGACCAAGGGGAAAACTGTTTTTT. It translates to CASSVLGPRGKLFF.

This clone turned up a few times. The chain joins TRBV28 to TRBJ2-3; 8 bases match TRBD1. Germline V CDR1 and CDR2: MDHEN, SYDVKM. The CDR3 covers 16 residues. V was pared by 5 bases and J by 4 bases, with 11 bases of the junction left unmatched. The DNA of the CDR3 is TGTGCCAGCAGTCTGACAGGGGTAGGGATTCCAGATACGCAGTATTTT. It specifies CASSLTGVGIPDTQYF.

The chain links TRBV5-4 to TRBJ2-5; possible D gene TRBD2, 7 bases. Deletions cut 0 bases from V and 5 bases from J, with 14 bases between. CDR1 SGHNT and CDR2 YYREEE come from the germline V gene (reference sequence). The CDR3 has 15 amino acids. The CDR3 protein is CASSLAGTGGETQYF. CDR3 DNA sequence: TGTGCCAGCAGCTTGGCGGGGACGGGGGGCGAGACCCAGTACTTC.

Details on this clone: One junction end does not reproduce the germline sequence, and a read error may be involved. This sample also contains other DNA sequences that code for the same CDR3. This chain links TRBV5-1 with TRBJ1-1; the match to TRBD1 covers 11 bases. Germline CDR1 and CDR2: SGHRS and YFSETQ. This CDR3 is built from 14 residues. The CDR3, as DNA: TGCGCCAGCAGTTTGGACAGGGGGCGGACTGAAGCTTTCTTT. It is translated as CASSLDRGRTEAFF. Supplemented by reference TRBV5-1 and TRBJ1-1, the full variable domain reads KAGVTQTPRYLIKTRGQQVTLSCSPISGHRSVSWYQQTPGQGLQFLFEYFSETQRNKGNFPGRFSGRQFSNSRSEMNVSTLELGDSALYLCASSLDRGRTEAFFGQGTRLTVV.

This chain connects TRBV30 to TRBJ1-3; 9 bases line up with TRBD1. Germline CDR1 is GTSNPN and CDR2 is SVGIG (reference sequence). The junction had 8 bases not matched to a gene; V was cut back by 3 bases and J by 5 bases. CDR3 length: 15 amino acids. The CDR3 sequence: CAWRDGQGPRNTIYF. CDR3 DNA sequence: TGTGCCTGGAGAGACGGACAGGGGCCGAGAAACACCATATATTTT.

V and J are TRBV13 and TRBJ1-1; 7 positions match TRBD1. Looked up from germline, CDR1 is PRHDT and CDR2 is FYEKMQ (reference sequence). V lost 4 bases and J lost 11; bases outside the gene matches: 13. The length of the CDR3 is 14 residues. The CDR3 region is CASSSREGAGKAFF. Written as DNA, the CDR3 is TGTGCCAGCAGCTCTCGCGAGGGGGCTGGTAAGGCTTTCTTT. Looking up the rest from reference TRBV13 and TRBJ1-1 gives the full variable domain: AAGVIQSPRHLIKEKRETATLKCYPIPRHDTVYWYQQGPGQDPQFLISFYEKMQSDKGSIPDRFSAQQFSDYHSELNMSSLELGDSALYFCASSSREGAGKAFFGQGTRLTVV.

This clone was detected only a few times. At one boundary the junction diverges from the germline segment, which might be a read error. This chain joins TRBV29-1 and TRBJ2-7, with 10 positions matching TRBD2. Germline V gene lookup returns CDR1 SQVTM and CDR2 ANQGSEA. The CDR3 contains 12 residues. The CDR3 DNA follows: TGCAGCGTTGAAGGACTAGCGGGCCCTCTAGTCTTC. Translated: CSVEGLAGPLVF.

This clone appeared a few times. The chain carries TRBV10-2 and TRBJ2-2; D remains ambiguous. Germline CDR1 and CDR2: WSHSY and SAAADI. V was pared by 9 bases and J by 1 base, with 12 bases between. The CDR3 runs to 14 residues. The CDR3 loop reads CASMTSVNTGELFF. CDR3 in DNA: TGCGCCAGTATGACATCAGTGAACACCGGGGAGCTGTTTTTT.

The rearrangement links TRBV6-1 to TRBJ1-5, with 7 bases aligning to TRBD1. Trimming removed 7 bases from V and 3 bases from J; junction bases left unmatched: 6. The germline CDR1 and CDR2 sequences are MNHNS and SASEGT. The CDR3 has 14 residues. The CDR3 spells CASTVTGTNQPQHF. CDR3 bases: TGTGCCAGCACTGTGACAGGGACCAATCAGCCCCAGCATTTT.

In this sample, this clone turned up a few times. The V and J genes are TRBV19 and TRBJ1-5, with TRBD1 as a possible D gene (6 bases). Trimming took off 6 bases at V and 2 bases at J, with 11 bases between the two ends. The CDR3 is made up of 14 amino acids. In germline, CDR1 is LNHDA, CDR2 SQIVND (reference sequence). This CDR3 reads CASRGAGGNQPQHF. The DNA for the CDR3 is TGTGCCAGTAGGGGGGCCGGGGGCAATCAGCCCCAGCATTTT.

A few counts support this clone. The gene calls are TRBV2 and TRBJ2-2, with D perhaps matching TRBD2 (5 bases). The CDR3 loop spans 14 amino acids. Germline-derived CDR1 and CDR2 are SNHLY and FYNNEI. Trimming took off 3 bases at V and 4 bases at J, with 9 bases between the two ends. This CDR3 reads CASSEERSTGELFF. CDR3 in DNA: TGTGCCAGCAGTGAGGAGCGGAGCACCGGGGAGCTGTTTTTT.

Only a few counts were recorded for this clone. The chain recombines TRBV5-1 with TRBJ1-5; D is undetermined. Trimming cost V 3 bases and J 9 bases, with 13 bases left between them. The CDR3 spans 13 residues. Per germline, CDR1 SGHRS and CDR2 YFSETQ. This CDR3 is CASSSDGKGPQHF. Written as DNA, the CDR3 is TGCGCCAGCAGCTCAGACGGGAAGGGGCCCCAGCATTTT. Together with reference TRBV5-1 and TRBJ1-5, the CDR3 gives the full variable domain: KAGVTQTPRYLIKTRGQQVTLSCSPISGHRSVSWYQQTPGQGLQFLFEYFSETQRNKGNFPGRFSGRQFSNSRSEMNVSTLELGDSALYLCASSSDGKGPQHFGDGTRLSIL.

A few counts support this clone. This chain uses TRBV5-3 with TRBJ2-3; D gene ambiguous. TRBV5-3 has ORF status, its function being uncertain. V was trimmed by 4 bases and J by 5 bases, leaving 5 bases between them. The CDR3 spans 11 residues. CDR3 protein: CARSPGDTQYF. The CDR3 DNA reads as TGTGCCAGAAGCCCGGGAGATACGCAGTATTTT.

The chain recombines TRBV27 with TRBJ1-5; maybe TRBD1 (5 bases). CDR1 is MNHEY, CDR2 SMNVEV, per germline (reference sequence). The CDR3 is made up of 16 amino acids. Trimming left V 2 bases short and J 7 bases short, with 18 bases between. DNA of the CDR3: TGTGCCAGCAGTTTACAAGGGCGGGGGTTAAGCCAGCCCCAGCATTTT. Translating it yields CASSLQGRGLSQPQHF.